This TCR beta chain appears in the sequencing data of a study of PD-1 blockade in mismatch repair-deficient tumors. Study in general: All were previously treated, progressing patients with eleven to twelve mismatch repair-deficient cancer types. Study-wide points: Rapid post-treatment expansion, then contraction, generally preceding radiologic response, marked tumor-resident clones.

The method was immunoSEQ multiplex PCR; TCRdb's version includes in-frame clones alone and lacks a portion of them. The table has some 120,000 clones, about 86% seen once. Concerning this clone itself: The target antigen is unknown.

Germline values: CDR1 MNHEY, CDR2 SVGAGI. The CDR3 covers 16 residues. V gave up 0 bases and J gave up 0 bases, with 11 bases separating them. The chain recombines TRBV6-5 with TRBJ1-1, with D perhaps TRBD1 (5 bases). This specimen was peripheral blood, taken 44 weeks after starting pembrolizumab. This receptor was obtained from an adult with mismatch repair-deficient cancer. This CDR3 is CASSYSETEMNTEAFF. The CDR3 DNA sequence: TGTGCCAGCAGTTACTCGGAGACAGAAATGAACACTGAAGCTTTCTTT.